This T cell receptor (beta chain) was captured in a study of blood T cell repertoires in COVID-19. About the research overall: Samples of COVID-19 (acute and convalescent) were obtained from the United States, Italy and Spain. PBMCs, B-cell-depleted T cells, or T cells provided the cDNA or gDNA that made up the material.

Trimming took 6 bases from V and 0 from J, leaving 12 bases between them. The CDR3 totals 15 residues. The V gene's germline CDR1 is MNHEY and CDR2 SVGAGI. Clones were read by immunoSEQ multiplex PCR, and TCRdb kept only the in-frame ones, dropping some. The sample shows about 130,000 clones, roughly 90% of them seen only once. This clonotype was sampled from a woman of 80 years or more with acute or convalescent COVID-19. Sequencing input: peripheral blood. This chain uses TRBV6-5 with TRBJ1-3, with a weak D call TRBD1 (6 bases). CDR3 amino acids: CASRTGQSSGNTIYF. The DNA of the CDR3 is TGTGCCAGCAGGACGGGACAAAGCTCTGGAAACACCATATATTTT.